The T cell receptor beta chain under discussion was sequenced for a study of regulatory T cells in long-lasting Graves disease. Time point indicated: newly diagnosed GD, antithyroid drugs for less than 3 months. The TCR library was prepared using RNA isolated from PBMCs. A word on this clonotype: This may be a read error: a much more frequent sequence differs by one nucleotide. The conserved phenylalanine or tryptophan is not found at the CDR3 terminus, so this likely reflects a read error. The limits of the CDR3 on the DNA are not certain, so only TCRdb's listed CDR3 is given.

Relying on iRepertoire HTBI primers and Arm-PCR of CDR3 regions, the team built TCR beta libraries. TCRdb re-called the multiplex PCR reads through MiXCR, storing one row per CDR3 protein. The sample includes almost 450,000 distinct CDR3 sequences, about 16% of them seen just once. The CDR3 region is 12 residues in length, termini included. The germline gives CDR1 SNHLY, CDR2 FYNNEI. The sample was also reused in another study, on T cells in Graves' hyperthyroidism and ophthalmopathy.

This clonotype originated in a woman aged 25 to 39 with Graves disease. V and J are TRBV2 and TRBJ2-7; the D segment call TRBD1 is taken from the table without a DNA check. The material sequenced was peripheral blood mononuclear cells (PBMCs), taken at new diagnosis, from a patient treated with antithyroid drugs. The CDR3 region is CASSREAQGKDL.